This T cell receptor (beta chain) was obtained from a study of blood T cell repertoires in COVID-19. This clone was observed a few times. Libraries were prepared by immunoSEQ multiplex PCR; TCRdb keeps only in-frame clonotypes and omits some of them. The profile shows around 300,000 clones, about 87% of them singletons. J gave up 1 base and V 3 bases, and 5 bases lay outside the gene matches. Germline V lookup: CDR1 ENHRY, CDR2 SYGVKD. CDR3 length: 15 amino acids. In assigning cohorts, the study relied on participant-reported clinical history. This TCR came from a woman between 45 and 60 years old who had recovered from COVID-19. Source material: PBMCs or T cells enriched from blood (not recorded which). V gene TRBV10-3 combines with J gene TRBJ2-7; TRBD2 matches at 8 bases. The CDR3 sequence: CAISDRSGTSYEQYF. The CDR3 bases are TGTGCCATCAGTGACCGTAGCGGGACTTCCTACGAGCAGTACTTC.